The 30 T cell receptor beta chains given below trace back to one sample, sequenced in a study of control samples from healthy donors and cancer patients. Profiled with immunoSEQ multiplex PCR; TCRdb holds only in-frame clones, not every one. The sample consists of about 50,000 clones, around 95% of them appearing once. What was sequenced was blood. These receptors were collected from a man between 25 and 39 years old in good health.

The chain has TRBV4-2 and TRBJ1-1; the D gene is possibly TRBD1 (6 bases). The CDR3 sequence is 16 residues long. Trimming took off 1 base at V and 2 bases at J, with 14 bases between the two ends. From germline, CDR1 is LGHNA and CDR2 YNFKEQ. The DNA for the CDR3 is TGTGCCAGCAGCCAAGCGGTGAGGGGGAGAAACACTGAAGCTTTCTTT. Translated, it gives CASSQAVRGRNTEAFF.

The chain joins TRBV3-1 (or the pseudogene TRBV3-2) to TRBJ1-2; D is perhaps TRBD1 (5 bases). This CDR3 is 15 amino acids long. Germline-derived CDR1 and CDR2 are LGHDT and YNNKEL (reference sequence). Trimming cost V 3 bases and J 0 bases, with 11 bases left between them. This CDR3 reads CASSQGPLSNYGYTF. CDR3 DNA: TGTGCCAGCAGCCAGGGACCCCTCTCTAACTATGGCTACACCTTC.

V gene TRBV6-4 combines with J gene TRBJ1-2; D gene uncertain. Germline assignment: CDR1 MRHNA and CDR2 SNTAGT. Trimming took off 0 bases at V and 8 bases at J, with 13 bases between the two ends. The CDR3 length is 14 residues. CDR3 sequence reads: CASSDSNDFYGYTF. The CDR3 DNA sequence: TGTGCCAGCAGTGACTCGAACGATTTCTACGGCTACACCTTC.

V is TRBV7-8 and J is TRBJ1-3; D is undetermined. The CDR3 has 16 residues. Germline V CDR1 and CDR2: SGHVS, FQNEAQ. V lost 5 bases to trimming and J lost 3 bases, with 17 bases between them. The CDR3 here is CASSPNPGRSGNTIYF. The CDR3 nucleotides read TGTGCCAGCAGCCCCAACCCGGGGAGGAGTGGAAACACCATATATTTT.

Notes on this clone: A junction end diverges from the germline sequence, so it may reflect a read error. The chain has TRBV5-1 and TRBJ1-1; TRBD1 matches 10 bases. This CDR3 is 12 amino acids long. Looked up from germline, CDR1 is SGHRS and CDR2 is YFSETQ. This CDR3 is CASSLMGQGTDF. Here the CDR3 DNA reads TGCGCCAGCAGCTTGATGGGACAGGGGACCGATTTT.

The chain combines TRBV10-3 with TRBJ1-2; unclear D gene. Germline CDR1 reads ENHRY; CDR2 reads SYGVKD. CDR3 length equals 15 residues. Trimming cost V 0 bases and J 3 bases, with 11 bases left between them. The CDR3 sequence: CAISESMQRHYGYTF. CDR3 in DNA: TGTGCCATCAGTGAGTCGATGCAACGGCACTATGGCTACACCTTC.

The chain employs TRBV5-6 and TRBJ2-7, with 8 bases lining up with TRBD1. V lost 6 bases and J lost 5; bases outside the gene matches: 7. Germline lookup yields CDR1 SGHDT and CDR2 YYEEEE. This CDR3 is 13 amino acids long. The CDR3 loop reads CASTPATGDEQYF. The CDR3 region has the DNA TGTGCCAGCACCCCGGCGACAGGGGACGAGCAGTACTTC.

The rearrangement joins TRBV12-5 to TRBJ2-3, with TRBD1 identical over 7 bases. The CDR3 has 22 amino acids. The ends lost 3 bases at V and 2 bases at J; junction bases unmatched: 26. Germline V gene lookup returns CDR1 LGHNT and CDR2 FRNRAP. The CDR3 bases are TGTGCTAGTGGTTTACCCTTTGTTTTCTCGGTGGGACAGACCATCTCCACAGATACGCAGTATTTT. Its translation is CASGLPFVFSVGQTISTDTQYF. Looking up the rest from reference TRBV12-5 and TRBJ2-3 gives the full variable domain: DARVTQTPRHKVTEMGQEVTMRCQPILGHNTVFWYRQTMMQGLELLAYFRNRAPLDDSGMPKDRFSAEMPDATLATLKIQPSEPRDSAVYFCASGLPFVFSVGQTISTDTQYFGPGTRLTVL.

As DNA, the CDR3 is TGTGCCAGCAGCCCAGTTCGGGACAGCTTGATGCGTAACACCATATATTTT. It encodes CASSPVRDSLMRNTIYF. V usage is TRBV3-1 (or the pseudogene TRBV3-2) and J usage is TRBJ1-3; 7 bases match TRBD1. The CDR3 sequence is 17 residues long. Trimming at V came to 4 bases and at J to 7 bases, leaving 16 bases not matched to a gene. The germline V gene encodes CDR1 LGHDT and CDR2 YNNKEL (reference sequence).

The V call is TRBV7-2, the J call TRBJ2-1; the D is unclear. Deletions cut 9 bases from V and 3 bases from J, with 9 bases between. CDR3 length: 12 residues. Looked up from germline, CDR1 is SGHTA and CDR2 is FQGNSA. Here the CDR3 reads CASLYSYNEQFF. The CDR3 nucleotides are TGTGCCAGTTTGTACAGCTACAATGAGCAGTTCTTC.

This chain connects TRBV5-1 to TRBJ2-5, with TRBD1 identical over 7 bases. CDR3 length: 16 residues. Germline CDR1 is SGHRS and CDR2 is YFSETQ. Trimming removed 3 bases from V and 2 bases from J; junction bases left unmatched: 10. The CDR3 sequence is CASSSTGTVFQETQYF. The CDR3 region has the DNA TGCGCCAGCAGCTCCACCGGGACAGTCTTTCAAGAGACCCAGTACTTC.

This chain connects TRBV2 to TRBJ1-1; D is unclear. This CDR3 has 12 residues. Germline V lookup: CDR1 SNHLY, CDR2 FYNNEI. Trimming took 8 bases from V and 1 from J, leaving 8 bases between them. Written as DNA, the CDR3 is TGTGCCAGCGGTCGGGAGAACACTGAAGCTTTCTTT. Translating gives CASGRENTEAFF.

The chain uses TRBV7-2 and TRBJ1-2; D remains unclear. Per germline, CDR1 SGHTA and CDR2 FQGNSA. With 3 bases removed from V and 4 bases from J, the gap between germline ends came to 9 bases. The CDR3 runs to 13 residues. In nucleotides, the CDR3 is TGTGCCAGCAGCTTTGCCGCACGCTATGGCTACACCTTC. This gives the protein CASSFAARYGYTF.

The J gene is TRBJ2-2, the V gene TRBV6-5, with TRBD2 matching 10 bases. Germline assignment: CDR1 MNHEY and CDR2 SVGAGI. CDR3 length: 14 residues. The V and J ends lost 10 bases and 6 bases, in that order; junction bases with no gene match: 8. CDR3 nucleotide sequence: TGTGCCACCTCCGAGCTAGCGGGAGCCGGGGAGCTGTTTTTT. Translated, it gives CATSELAGAGELFF.

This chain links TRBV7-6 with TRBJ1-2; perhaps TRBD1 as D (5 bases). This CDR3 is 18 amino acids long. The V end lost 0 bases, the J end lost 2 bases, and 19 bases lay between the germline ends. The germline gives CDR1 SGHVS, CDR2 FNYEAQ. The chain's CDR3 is CASSLAGRTKKRNYGYTF. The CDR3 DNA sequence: TGTGCCAGCAGCTTAGCGGGGCGGACAAAGAAGCGGAACTATGGCTACACCTTC.

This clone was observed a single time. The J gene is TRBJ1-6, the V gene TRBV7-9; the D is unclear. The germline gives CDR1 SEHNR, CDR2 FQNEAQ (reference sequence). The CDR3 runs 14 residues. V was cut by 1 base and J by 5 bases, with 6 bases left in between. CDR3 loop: CASSLVQNNSPLHF. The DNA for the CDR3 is TGTGCCAGCAGCTTAGTACAGAATAATTCACCCCTCCACTTT.

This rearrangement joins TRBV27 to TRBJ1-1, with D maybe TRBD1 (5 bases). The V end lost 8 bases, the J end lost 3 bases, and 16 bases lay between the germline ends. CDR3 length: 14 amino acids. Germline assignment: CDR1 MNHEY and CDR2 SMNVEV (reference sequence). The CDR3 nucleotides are TGTGCCAGCTGGGGGGAATGGGGTTACACTGAAGCTTTCTTT. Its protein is CASWGEWGYTEAFF.

The CDR3 sequence is CASSVGGKFSGNTIYF. In DNA, the CDR3 is TGTGCCAGCAGCGTAGGGGGGAAGTTTTCTGGAAACACCATATATTTT. V and J are TRBV9 and TRBJ1-3, with D perhaps TRBD1 (5 bases). This CDR3 is built from 16 residues. The V and J ends lost 0 bases and 1 base respectively, with 11 bases between them. Germline-derived CDR1 and CDR2 are SGDLS and YYNGEE.

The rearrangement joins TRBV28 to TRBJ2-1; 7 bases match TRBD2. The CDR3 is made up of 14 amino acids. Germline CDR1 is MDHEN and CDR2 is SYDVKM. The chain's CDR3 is CALEGRGNYNEQFF. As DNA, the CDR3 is TGTGCTTTAGAGGGGAGGGGTAACTACAATGAGCAGTTCTTC.

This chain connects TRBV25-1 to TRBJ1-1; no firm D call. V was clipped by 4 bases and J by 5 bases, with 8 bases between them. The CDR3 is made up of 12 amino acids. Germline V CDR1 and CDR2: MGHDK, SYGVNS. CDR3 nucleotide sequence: TGTGCCAGCAGTGGTAAGAGGACTGAAGCTTTCTTT. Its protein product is CASSGKRTEAFF.

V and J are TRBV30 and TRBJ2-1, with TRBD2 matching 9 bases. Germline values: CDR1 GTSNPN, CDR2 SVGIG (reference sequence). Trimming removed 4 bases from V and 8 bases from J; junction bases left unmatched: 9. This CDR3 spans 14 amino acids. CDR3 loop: CAWKPSGARYEQFF. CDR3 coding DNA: TGTGCCTGGAAACCTAGCGGGGCCCGATATGAGCAGTTCTTC.

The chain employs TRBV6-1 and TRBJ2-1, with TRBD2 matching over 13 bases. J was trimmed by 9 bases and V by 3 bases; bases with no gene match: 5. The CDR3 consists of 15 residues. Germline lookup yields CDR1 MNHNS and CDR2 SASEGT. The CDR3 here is CASSEKTSGRSEQFF. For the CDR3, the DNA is TGTGCCAGCAGTGAGAAGACTAGCGGGAGGAGTGAGCAGTTCTTC.

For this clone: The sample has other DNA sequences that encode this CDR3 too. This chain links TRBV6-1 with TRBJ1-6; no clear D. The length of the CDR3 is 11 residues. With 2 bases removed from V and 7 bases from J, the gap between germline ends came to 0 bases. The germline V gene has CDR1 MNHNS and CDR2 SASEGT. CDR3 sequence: CASSENSPLHF. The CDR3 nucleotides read TGTGCCAGCAGTGAAAATTCACCCCTCCACTTT.

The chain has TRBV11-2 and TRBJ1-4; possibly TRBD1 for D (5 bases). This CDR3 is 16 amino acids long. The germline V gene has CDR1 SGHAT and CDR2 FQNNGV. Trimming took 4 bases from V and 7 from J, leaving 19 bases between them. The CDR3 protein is CASSSLASQGGEKLFF. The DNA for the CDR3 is TGTGCCAGCAGCTCACTGGCTAGTCAGGGTGGTGAAAAACTGTTTTTT.

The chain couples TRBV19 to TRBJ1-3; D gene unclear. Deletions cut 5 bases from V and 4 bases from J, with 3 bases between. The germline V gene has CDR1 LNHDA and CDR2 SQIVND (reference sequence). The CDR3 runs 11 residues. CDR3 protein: CASSPGNTIYF. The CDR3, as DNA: TGTGCCAGTAGTCCCGGAAACACCATATATTTT.

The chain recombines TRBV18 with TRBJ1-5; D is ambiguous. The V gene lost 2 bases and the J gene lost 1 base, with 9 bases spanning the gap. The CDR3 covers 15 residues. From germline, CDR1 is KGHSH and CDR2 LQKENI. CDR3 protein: CASSPSDGSNQPQHF. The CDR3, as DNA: TGTGCCAGCTCACCATCGGACGGAAGCAATCAGCCCCAGCATTTT.

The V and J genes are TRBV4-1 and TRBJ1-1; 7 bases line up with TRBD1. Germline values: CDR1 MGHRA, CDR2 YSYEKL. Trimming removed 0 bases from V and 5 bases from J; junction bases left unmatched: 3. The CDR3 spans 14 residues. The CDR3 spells CASSQDLGQTEAFF. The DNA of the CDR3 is TGCGCCAGCAGCCAAGATTTGGGACAGACTGAAGCTTTCTTT.

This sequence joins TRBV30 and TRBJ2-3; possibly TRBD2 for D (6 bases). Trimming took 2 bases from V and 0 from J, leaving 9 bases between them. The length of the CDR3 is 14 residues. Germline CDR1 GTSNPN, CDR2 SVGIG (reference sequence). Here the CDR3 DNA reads TGTGCCTGGAGTTCCAGCGGGAGCACAGATACGCAGTATTTT. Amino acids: CAWSSSGSTDTQYF. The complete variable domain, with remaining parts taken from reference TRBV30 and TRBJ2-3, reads SQTIHQWPATLVQPVGSPLSLECTVEGTSNPNLYWYRQAAGRGLQLLFYSVGIGQISSEVPQNLSASRPQDRQFILSSKKLLLSDSGFYLCAWSSSGSTDTQYFGPGTRLTVL.

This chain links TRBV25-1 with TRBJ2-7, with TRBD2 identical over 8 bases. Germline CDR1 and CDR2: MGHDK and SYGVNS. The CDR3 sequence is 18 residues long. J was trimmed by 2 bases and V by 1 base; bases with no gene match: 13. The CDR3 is CASSELSVGSGETYEQYF. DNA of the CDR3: TGTGCCAGCAGTGAATTGTCTGTCGGTAGCGGGGAAACCTACGAGCAGTACTTC.

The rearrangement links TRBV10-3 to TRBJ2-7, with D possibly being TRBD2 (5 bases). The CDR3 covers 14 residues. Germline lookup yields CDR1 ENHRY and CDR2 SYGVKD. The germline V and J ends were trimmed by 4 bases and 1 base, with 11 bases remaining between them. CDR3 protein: CAISGSGISYEQYF. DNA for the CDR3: TGTGCCATCAGTGGATCGGGGATATCCTACGAGCAGTACTTC.